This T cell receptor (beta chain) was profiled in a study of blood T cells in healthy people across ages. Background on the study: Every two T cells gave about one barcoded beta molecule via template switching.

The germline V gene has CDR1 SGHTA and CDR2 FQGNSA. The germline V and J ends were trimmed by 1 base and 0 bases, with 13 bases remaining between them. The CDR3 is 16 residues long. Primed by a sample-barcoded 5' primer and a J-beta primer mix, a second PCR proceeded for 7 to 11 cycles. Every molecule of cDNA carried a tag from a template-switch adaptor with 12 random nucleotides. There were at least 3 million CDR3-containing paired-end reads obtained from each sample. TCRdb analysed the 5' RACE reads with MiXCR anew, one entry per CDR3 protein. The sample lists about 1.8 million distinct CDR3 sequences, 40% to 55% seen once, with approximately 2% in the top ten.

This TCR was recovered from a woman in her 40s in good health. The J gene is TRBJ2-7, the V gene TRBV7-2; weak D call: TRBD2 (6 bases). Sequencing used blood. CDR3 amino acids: CASSLGLLASSYEQYF. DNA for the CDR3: TGTGCCAGCAGCTTAGGTCTTCTAGCGAGCTCCTACGAGCAGTACTTC.